This T cell receptor (beta chain) originates from a study of T cells in Graves' hyperthyroidism and ophthalmopathy. It was RNA transcripts that yielded the amplified TCR beta CDR3 regions. First-round RT-PCR of the TCR CDR3 relied on the HTBI primer set. TCRdb re-analysed the multiplex PCR reads in MiXCR, keeping a single row per CDR3 protein. Of 600,000 to 700,000 distinct CDR3 sequences listed, roughly 14% are singletons. Between the trimmed V and J ends, which lost 5 bases and 0 bases, there was a span of 16 bases. This CDR3 region has 17 residues. From germline, CDR1 is SGHAT and CDR2 FQNNGV. Inclusion characteristics of ophthalmopathy patients comprised a Clinical Activity Score of at least 3, a NOSPECS grade of at least 4, and duration under 3 months. In its sample, this clonotype was seen many times.

This sequence joins TRBV11-2 and TRBJ2-2; D remains unclear. The receptor comes from a woman aged 40 to 50 with Graves' ophthalmopathy. Material: blood. The CDR3 loop reads CASSLGAFVANTGELFF. In nucleotides, the CDR3 is TGTGCCAGCAGCCTTGGAGCGTTTGTGGCGAACACCGGGGAGCTGTTTTTT.